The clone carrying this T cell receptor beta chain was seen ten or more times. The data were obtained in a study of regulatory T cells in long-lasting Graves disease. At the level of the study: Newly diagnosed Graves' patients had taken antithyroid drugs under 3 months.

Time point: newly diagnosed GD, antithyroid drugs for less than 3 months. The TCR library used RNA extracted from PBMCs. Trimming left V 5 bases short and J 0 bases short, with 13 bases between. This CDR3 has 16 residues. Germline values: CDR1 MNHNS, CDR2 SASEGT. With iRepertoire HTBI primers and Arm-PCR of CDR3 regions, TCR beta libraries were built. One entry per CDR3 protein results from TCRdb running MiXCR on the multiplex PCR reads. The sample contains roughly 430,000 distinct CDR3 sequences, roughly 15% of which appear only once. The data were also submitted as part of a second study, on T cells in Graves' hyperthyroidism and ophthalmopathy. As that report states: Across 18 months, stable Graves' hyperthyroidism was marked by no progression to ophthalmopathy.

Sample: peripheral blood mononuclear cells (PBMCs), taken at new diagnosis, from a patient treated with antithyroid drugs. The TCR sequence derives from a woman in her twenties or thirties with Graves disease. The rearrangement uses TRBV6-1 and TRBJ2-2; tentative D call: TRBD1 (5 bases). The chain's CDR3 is CASSLSDRSNTGELFF. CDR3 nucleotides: TGTGCCAGCAGTCTTAGTGACAGATCGAACACCGGGGAGCTGTTTTTT.